One sample yielded the 29 T cell receptor beta chains listed below, sequenced in a study of T cells in localized non-small cell lung cancer. Clones were sequenced by immunoSEQ multiplex PCR, and TCRdb holds only the in-frame ones, with some missing. The sample shows tens of thousands of clones, 84% of them seen only once. The material was peripheral blood, obtained before any cancer treatment. The receptors derive from a female donor of 60 years or more with stage I lung adenocarcinoma.

This clone was seen only once. V and J are TRBV6-5 and TRBJ2-5, with D maybe TRBD2 (5 bases). Trimming shortened V by 5 bases and J by 8 bases, and 9 bases separated the two germline ends. Germline CDR1 and CDR2: MNHEY and SVGAGI. This CDR3 has 11 amino acids. The CDR3 DNA is TGTGCCAGCAGTACTCGGGAAACCCAGTACTTC. It is translated as CASSTRETQYF.

The chain recombines TRBV19 with TRBJ1-3, with unresolved D. CDR3 size: 16 residues. V lost 5 bases and J 4 bases, leaving 18 bases between the germline ends. CDR1 is LNHDA, CDR2 SQIVND, per germline (reference sequence). CDR3 nucleotide sequence: TGTGCCAGTAGTCCAAAAAGAGGCTCCGGAGGAAACACCATATATTTT. Translation: CASSPKRGSGGNTIYF. Looking up the rest from reference TRBV19 and TRBJ1-3 gives the full variable domain: DGGITQSPKYLFRKEGQNVTLSCEQNLNHDAMYWYRQDPGQGLRLIYYSQIVNDFQKGDIAEGYSVSREKKESFPLTVTSAQKNPTAFYLCASSPKRGSGGNTIYFGEGSWLTVV.

The CDR3: CASSFPSTDEQYF. CDR3 sequence (DNA): TGTGCCAGCAGCTTCCCGTCGACGGACGAGCAGTACTTC. The V gene is TRBV7-9, the J gene TRBJ2-7; no firm D call. V gave up 3 bases and J gave up 5 bases, with 11 bases separating them. Germline V CDR1 and CDR2: SEHNR, FQNEAQ (reference sequence). The CDR3 has 13 amino acids.

This clone was observed once. At one end, the junction sequence differs from germline, possibly due to a read error. The chain is built from TRBV7-7 and TRBJ2-1; D remains ambiguous. There are 13 residues in the CDR3. The germline gives CDR1 SSHAT, CDR2 FNYEAQ (reference sequence). CDR3 coding DNA: TGTGCTAGCAGCCTCGACCTATACAATGAGCAGTTCTTC. This encodes CASSLDLYNEQFF.

The rearrangement joins TRBV4-2 to TRBJ1-2; 8 positions match TRBD1. CDR1 is LGHNA and CDR2 is YNFKEQ in the germline V gene. The CDR3 has 14 amino acids. J lost 5 bases, V lost 5 bases, and 7 bases had no gene match. This chain's CDR3 is CASSTRTGNYGYTF. The CDR3 nucleotides are TGTGCCAGCAGCACCCGGACAGGGAATTATGGCTACACCTTC.

The chain has TRBV19 and TRBJ1-3; D gene ambiguous. Germline loops: CDR1 LNHDA, CDR2 SQIVND (reference sequence). Trimming removed 3 bases from V and 0 bases from J, with 9 bases in between. This CDR3 is 15 amino acids long. The CDR3 region is CASSMMGTSGNTIYF. The CDR3 DNA is TGTGCCAGTAGTATGATGGGCACCTCTGGAAACACCATATATTTT.

The J gene is TRBJ1-3, the V gene TRBV6-6; no definite D call. There are 15 residues in the CDR3. Trimming shortened V by 5 bases and J by 0 bases, and 11 bases separated the two germline ends. Germline values: CDR1 MNHNY, CDR2 SVGAGI (reference sequence). The DNA of the CDR3 is TGTGCCAGCAGTCCCGGGAAGAACTCTGGAAACACCATATATTTT. Translated: CASSPGKNSGNTIYF.

This rearrangement joins TRBV29-1 to TRBJ1-1; no reliable D call. Per germline, CDR1 SQVTM and CDR2 ANQGSEA. Trimming removed 4 bases at V and 0 bases at J, with 6 bases between. The CDR3 is 12 residues long. The CDR3, as DNA: TGCAGCGTTGGTAGGCTGAACACTGAAGCTTTCTTT. Protein: CSVGRLNTEAFF.

The gene calls are TRBV18 and TRBJ2-3; 7 nucleotides match TRBD2. Germline trimming cut 3 bases from V and 2 bases from J; bases unmatched to any gene: 5. Germline CDR1 KGHSH, CDR2 LQKENI. The length of the CDR3 is 15 residues. The CDR3 nucleotides read TGTGCCAGCTCACCCGCGGGGGTCGCCACAGATACGCAGTATTTT. Translation gives CASSPAGVATDTQYF.

The chain links TRBV7-6 to TRBJ2-3; D gene uncertain. The CDR3 is 14 residues long. Trimming cost V 5 bases and J 1 base, with 10 bases left between them. Germline V CDR1 and CDR2: SGHVS, FNYEAQ. CDR3 nucleotide sequence: TGTGCCAGCAGCCCCCAACGGCGCACAGATACGCAGTATTTT. Translation: CASSPQRRTDTQYF. The full variable domain, with the rest looked up from reference TRBV7-6 and TRBJ2-3, is GAGVSQSPRYKVTKRGQDVALRCDPISGHVSLYWYRQALGQGPEFLTYFNYEAQQDKSGLPNDRFSAERPEGSISTLTIQRTEQRDSAMYRCASSPQRRTDTQYFGPGTRLTVL.

The chain carries TRBV6-5 and TRBJ1-1; no firm D call. V lost 4 bases and J 5 bases, leaving 5 bases between the germline ends. Germline V lookup: CDR1 MNHEY, CDR2 SVGAGI. The CDR3 extends over 11 amino acids. The DNA of the CDR3 is TGTGCCAGCAGTTCCCCTACTGAAGCTTTCTTT. Its translation: CASSSPTEAFF.

The chain recombines TRBV6-1 with TRBJ2-1; D possibly corresponds to TRBD1 (6 bases). Germline values: CDR1 MNHNS, CDR2 SASEGT. The CDR3 contains 13 residues. V lost 3 bases to trimming and J lost 9 bases, with 12 bases between them. DNA of the CDR3: TGTGCCAGCAGTGAGGCAGGGGTTGGTGAGCAGTTCTTC. Translating it yields CASSEAGVGEQFF.

The genes are TRBV27 and TRBJ2-4; a possible D gene is TRBD2 (6 bases). Germline values: CDR1 MNHEY, CDR2 SMNVEV (reference sequence). The ends were cut back, 6 bases at V and 7 bases at J, with 16 bases in the middle. This CDR3 is 14 amino acids long. The CDR3 is CASSPEAGRNIQYF. The CDR3 DNA follows: TGTGCCAGCAGCCCCGAGGCAGGGAGGAACATTCAGTACTTC.

The rearrangement links TRBV5-1 to TRBJ1-1, with a weak D call TRBD1 (5 bases). Trimming stripped 6 bases from V and 1 base from J, with 13 bases between. There are 14 residues in the CDR3. The germline V gene encodes CDR1 SGHRS and CDR2 YFSETQ. The CDR3, as DNA: TGCGCCAGCATAGGTCCGGGGACGAACACTGAAGCTTTCTTT. Its translation is CASIGPGTNTEAFF.

This chain uses TRBV4-1 with TRBJ2-3; possible D gene TRBD1, 5 bases. Per germline, CDR1 MGHRA and CDR2 YSYEKL. CDR3 length: 14 amino acids. Trimming stripped 4 bases from V and 1 base from J, with 9 bases between. As DNA, the CDR3 is TGCGCCAGCAGCCTCGCCAGGGGCACAGATACGCAGTATTTT. This gives the protein CASSLARGTDTQYF.

V and J are TRBV5-1 and TRBJ1-1, with 9 positions matching TRBD1. V lost 4 bases and J lost 0; bases outside the gene matches: 13. This CDR3 is built from 18 residues. Germline-derived CDR1 and CDR2 are SGHRS and YFSETQ. CDR3 residues: CASSAYFGTGFMNTEAFF. The CDR3 coding sequence is TGCGCCAGCAGCGCATATTTTGGGACAGGGTTCATGAACACTGAAGCTTTCTTT.

J is TRBJ2-7 and V is TRBV7-9; D ambiguous. This CDR3 is 12 amino acids long. The V end was cut by 5 bases, the J end by 2 bases, with 7 bases between. The germline V gene has CDR1 SEHNR and CDR2 FQNEAQ (reference sequence). CDR3 residues: CASSPTPYEQYF. CDR3 coding DNA: TGTGCCAGCAGCCCAACACCCTACGAGCAGTACTTC.

The CDR3 DNA reads TGTGCCAGCAACCTCCGGGACATCTGGAAAATGAACACTGAAGCTTTCTTT. It codes for CASNLRDIWKMNTEAFF. The chain employs TRBV28 and TRBJ1-1; D might be TRBD1 (6 bases). Trimming shortened V by 7 bases and J by 0 bases, and 21 bases separated the two germline ends. Germline loops: CDR1 MDHEN, CDR2 SYDVKM. The CDR3 is 17 residues long.

CDR3 DNA: TGTGCCAGGAACAGGGGGGGGCTCTCACCCCTCCACTTT. It specifies CARNRGGLSPLHF. The chain combines TRBV21-1 with TRBJ1-6; the table's TRBD1 call for D was not verified on the DNA. TRBV21-1 is tagged as a pseudogene. This CDR3 contains 13 residues.

This rearrangement joins TRBV11-2 to TRBJ2-5; unclear D gene. Per germline, CDR1 SGHAT and CDR2 FQNNGV. V lost 2 bases, J lost 4 bases, and 17 bases lay in between. The CDR3 is 16 residues long. The CDR3 loop reads CASSLYKRPSSETQYF. The CDR3 coding sequence is TGTGCCAGCAGCTTATATAAGAGGCCCTCTTCAGAGACCCAGTACTTC. The variable domain in full, with the rest retrieved from reference TRBV11-2 and TRBJ2-5, is EAGVAQSPRYKIIEKRQSVAFWCNPISGHATLYWYQQILGQGPKLLIQFQNNGVVDDSQLPKDRFSAERLKGVDSTLKIQPAKLEDSAVYLCASSLYKRPSSETQYFGPGTRLLVL.

As DNA, the CDR3 is TGCGCCAGCAGAGGACAGATGAACACTGAAGCTTTCTTT. Protein: CASRGQMNTEAFF. The rearrangement uses TRBV10-2 and TRBJ1-1, with D possibly matching TRBD1 (6 bases). Trimming shortened V by 6 bases and J by 0 bases, and 8 bases separated the two germline ends. Per the germline V gene, CDR1 is WSHSY and CDR2 is SAAADI. The CDR3 totals 13 residues.

The gene calls are TRBV7-3 and TRBJ1-3, with a weak D call TRBD1 (5 bases). Trimming took off 5 bases at V and 2 bases at J, with 13 bases between the two ends. In germline, CDR1 is SGHTA, CDR2 FQGTGA. CDR3 length: 15 amino acids. CDR3 DNA sequence: TGTGCCAGCAGCCCCTCAAGGGGAACTGGAAACACCATATATTTT. The encoded protein is CASSPSRGTGNTIYF.

V and J are TRBV4-1 and TRBJ1-2, with TRBD1 identical over 7 bases. The germline V gene has CDR1 MGHRA and CDR2 YSYEKL. The trim removed 3 bases at V and 0 bases at J, leaving 4 bases unmatched. The CDR3 spans 15 residues. DNA for the CDR3: TGCGCCAGCAGCCAGGATGGACAGGCTAACTATGGCTACACCTTC. Encoded protein: CASSQDGQANYGYTF.

This chain uses TRBV7-3 with TRBJ2-3; 14 nucleotides line up with TRBD2. From germline, CDR1 is SGHTA and CDR2 FQGTGA. The CDR3 length is 17 residues. V was pared by 5 bases and J by 1 base, with 5 bases of the junction left unmatched. DNA of the CDR3: TGTGCCAGCAGCCGGGGACTAGCGGGAGTGCGCACAGATACGCAGTATTTT. Amino acid sequence: CASSRGLAGVRTDTQYF.

This clone is a singleton in its sample. The chain couples TRBV5-4 to TRBJ2-1; no definite D call. This CDR3 has 13 residues. Trimming pared 4 bases from V and 5 bases from J, leaving 10 bases between. CDR1 and CDR2 (germline): SGHNT, YYREEE (reference sequence). CDR3 sequence (DNA): TGTGCCAGCAGCATCCACTGGGACAATGAGCAGTTCTTC. It yields the protein CASSIHWDNEQFF.

As for this clone: At one of its ends the junction is not consistent with the germline gene, which may arise from a read error. This rearrangement joins TRBV5-1 to TRBJ2-2, with D possibly called TRBD1 or TRBD2 (5 bases each). The germline CDR1 and CDR2 sequences are SGHRS and YFSETQ. The CDR3 sequence is 15 residues long. In nucleotides, the CDR3 is TGCGCCAGCAGTCGGGACGCCACGAAGACCGGGGAGCTGTTTTTT. This encodes CASSRDATKTGELFF.

The chain combines TRBV18 with TRBJ1-1, with D maybe TRBD1 (6 bases). Germline V gene lookup returns CDR1 KGHSH and CDR2 LQKENI. The CDR3 loop spans 13 amino acids. V dropped 5 bases and J dropped 3 bases, with 10 bases sitting between them. The CDR3 DNA reads TGTGCCAGCTCATCATGGACAGACACTGAAGCTTTCTTT. This sequence encodes CASSSWTDTEAFF.

In this sample, this clone turned up once. The genes are TRBV7-9 and TRBJ2-1; 10 bases align to TRBD1. J was trimmed by 4 bases and V by 4 bases; bases with no gene match: 4. The CDR3 covers 15 residues. Germline-derived CDR1 and CDR2 are SEHNR and FQNEAQ (reference sequence). In DNA, the CDR3 is TGTGCCAGCAGCTCGGGACAGGGGCTTTACAATGAGCAGTTCTTC. This encodes CASSSGQGLYNEQFF. The whole variable domain, remainder taken from reference TRBV7-9 and TRBJ2-1, is DTGVSQNPRHKITKRGQNVTFRCDPISEHNRLYWYRQTLGQGPEFLTYFQNEAQLEKSRLLSDRFSAERPKGSFSTLEIQRTEQGDSAMYLCASSSGQGLYNEQFFGPGTRLTVL.

V gene TRBV10-3 combines with J gene TRBJ2-3, with 12 bases aligning to TRBD2. After removal of 6 bases from V and 4 bases from J, the junction contained 8 bases not matched to a gene. This CDR3 has 16 amino acids. Per germline, CDR1 ENHRY and CDR2 SYGVKD. The CDR3 region is CAISRRLAGESDTQYF. CDR3 in DNA: TGTGCCATCAGCCGAAGACTAGCGGGAGAATCAGATACGCAGTATTTT.